Below are 13 T cell receptor beta chains sequenced from a single sample in a study of T cells in localized non-small cell lung cancer (dated by TCRdb to the early 2020s). Preparation of the library involved the immunoSEQ multiplex PCR assay. Entries here come from immuneACCESS through TCRdb and include only in-frame sequences with V and J called. Some clones fail to appear in such tables; in the studies checked, an unresolved V gene covers under half of the shortfall, and the cause of the remainder is unknown. The sample table records tens of thousands of clones; around 85% of these occur just once. The leading ten clones occupy approximately 1.2% of the sample. The sequencing used peripheral blood, collected before any cancer treatment. Receptors were obtained from a female donor over 55 with stage I lung adenocarcinoma.

V usage is TRBV5-1 and J usage is TRBJ2-3, with D hard to call. The germline V gene has CDR1 SGHRS and CDR2 YFSETQ. The CDR3 runs 13 residues. V lost 2 bases, J lost 0 bases, and 4 bases lay in between. CDR3 amino acids: CASSFGSTDTQYF. The CDR3 region has the DNA TGCGCCAGCAGCTTCGGTAGCACAGATACGCAGTATTTT.

The V and J genes are TRBV5-5 and TRBJ1-2; no firm D call. Germline V gives CDR1 SGHKS, CDR2 YYEKEE (reference sequence). This CDR3 contains 14 residues. Trimming pared 4 bases from V and 2 bases from J, leaving 12 bases between. The CDR3 region has the DNA TGTGCCAGCAGCCCCGGACGGAACAACTATGGCTACACCTTC. As protein: CASSPGRNNYGYTF.

The rearrangement uses TRBV5-4 and TRBJ1-3; 7 nucleotides align to TRBD1. Trimming took 3 bases from V and 0 from J; bases not matched to a gene: 3. The V gene's germline CDR1 is SGHNT and CDR2 YYREEE (reference sequence). This CDR3 is built from 15 residues. The CDR3 DNA follows: TGTGCCAGCAGCTCGGACAGGACCTCTGGAAACACCATATATTTT. Its translation is CASSSDRTSGNTIYF.

This clone has only one observation. This chain links TRBV7-9 with TRBJ2-2; a possible D gene is TRBD1 (5 bases). The CDR3 is 14 amino acids. Germline-derived CDR1 and CDR2 are SEHNR and FQNEAQ (reference sequence). The V and J ends lost 7 bases and 1 base respectively, with 10 bases between them. This chain's CDR3 is CASTRGQNTGELFF. CDR3 DNA sequence: TGTGCCAGCACCCGAGGACAGAACACCGGGGAGCTGTTTTTT.

The V and J genes are TRBV11-2 and TRBJ2-7; D ambiguous. V was cut by 1 base and J by 6 bases, with 10 bases left in between. This CDR3 has 13 amino acids. CDR1 SGHAT and CDR2 FQNNGV come from the germline V gene. The CDR3 region is CASSLGAAGEQYF. The CDR3 nucleotides read TGTGCCAGCAGCTTAGGAGCCGCTGGCGAGCAGTACTTC.

CDR3 sequence reads: CASSEEGAGLREQYF. The CDR3 bases are TGTGCCAGCAGCGAGGAGGGGGCCGGTCTTCGCGAGCAGTACTTC. The chain has TRBV13 and TRBJ2-7, with a possible D match to TRBD1 (7 bases). The CDR3 runs 15 residues. Germline CDR1 reads PRHDT; CDR2 reads FYEKMQ (reference sequence). The ends were cut back, 5 bases at V and 6 bases at J, with 20 bases in the middle.

V usage is TRBV28 and J usage is TRBJ1-5; unclear D gene. CDR1 is MDHEN and CDR2 is SYDVKM in the germline V gene. V lost 5 bases, J lost 3 bases, and 8 bases lay in between. CDR3 length equals 13 residues. The CDR3 nucleotides read TGTGCCAGCAGTCCAACGGCCAATCAGCCCCAGCATTTT. This sequence encodes CASSPTANQPQHF.

This chain joins TRBV7-6 and TRBJ1-1; D is possibly TRBD1 (5 bases). The CDR3 length is 15 residues. V dropped 2 bases and J dropped 6 bases, with 16 bases sitting between them. CDR1 is SGHVS and CDR2 is FNYEAQ in the germline V gene. CDR3 sequence reads: CASSLFTQGQPEAFF. DNA for the CDR3: TGTGCCAGCAGCTTATTTACTCAGGGCCAGCCTGAAGCTTTCTTT. Based on the CDR3 plus reference TRBV7-6 and TRBJ1-1, the full variable domain is GAGVSQSPRYKVTKRGQDVALRCDPISGHVSLYWYRQALGQGPEFLTYFNYEAQQDKSGLPNDRFSAERPEGSISTLTIQRTEQRDSAMYRCASSLFTQGQPEAFFGQGTRLTVV.

In its sample, this clone is medium-sized (0.01 to 0.1%). V usage is TRBV29-1 and J usage is TRBJ2-2; no reliable D call. This CDR3 contains 12 residues. V lost 4 bases and J lost 7, with 10 bases in between. Per the germline V gene, CDR1 is SQVTM and CDR2 is ANQGSEA. The CDR3 nucleotides read TGCAGCGTTGTAGTCACGAACGGGGAGCTGTTTTTT. Amino acids: CSVVVTNGELFF.

J is TRBJ2-6 and V is TRBV9; D gene uncertain. CDR3 length: 16 amino acids. Germline CDR1 SGDLS, CDR2 YYNGEE. V lost 3 bases to trimming and J lost 0 bases, with 10 bases between them. CDR3 nucleotides: TGTGCCAGCAGCGGGACGGTGAGCTCTGGGGCCAACGTCCTGACTTTC. Protein sequence: CASSGTVSSGANVLTF.

V usage is TRBV29-1 and J usage is TRBJ2-1; D possibly corresponds to TRBD2 (6 bases). V was trimmed by 4 bases and J by 2 bases, leaving 12 bases between them. The CDR3 covers 14 residues. Germline CDR1 SQVTM, CDR2 ANQGSEA. The CDR3 DNA is TGCAGCGTTGTATTCGCTAGCGCCTACAATGAGCAGTTCTTC. Protein: CSVVFASAYNEQFF.

The chain uses TRBV10-3 and TRBJ1-1, with TRBD1 matching 9 bases. CDR1 and CDR2 (germline): ENHRY, SYGVKD. The CDR3 is made up of 14 amino acids. J gave up 1 base and V 4 bases, and 1 base lay outside the gene matches. Here the CDR3 DNA reads TGTGCCATCAGTGCGGACAGGGGGAACACTGAAGCTTTCTTT. Protein: CAISADRGNTEAFF.

The V gene is TRBV18, the J gene TRBJ2-1, with TRBD2 matching over 9 bases. CDR1 KGHSH and CDR2 LQKENI come from the germline V gene. The CDR3 is 16 amino acids. The trim removed 0 bases at V and 6 bases at J, leaving 6 bases unmatched. CDR3 bases: TGTGCCAGCTCACCACCTAGCGGGAGTAGGAGCAATGAGCAGTTCTTC. Translated: CASSPPSGSRSNEQFF.